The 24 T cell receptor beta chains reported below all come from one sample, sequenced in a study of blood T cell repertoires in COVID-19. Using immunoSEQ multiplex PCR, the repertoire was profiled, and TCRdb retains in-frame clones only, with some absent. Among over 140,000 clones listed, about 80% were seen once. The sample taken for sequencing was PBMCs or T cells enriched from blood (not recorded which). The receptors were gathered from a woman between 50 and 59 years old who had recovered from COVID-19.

The CDR3 loop is CASSLGQGAFGANVLTF. The CDR3 nucleotides are TGTGCCAGCAGCCTGGGACAGGGGGCGTTCGGGGCCAACGTCCTGACTTTC. The chain couples TRBV7-9 to TRBJ2-6, with TRBD1 identical over 12 bases. Looked up from germline, CDR1 is SEHNR and CDR2 is FQNEAQ (reference sequence). The trim removed 5 bases at V and 4 bases at J, leaving 6 bases unmatched. This CDR3 is built from 17 residues.

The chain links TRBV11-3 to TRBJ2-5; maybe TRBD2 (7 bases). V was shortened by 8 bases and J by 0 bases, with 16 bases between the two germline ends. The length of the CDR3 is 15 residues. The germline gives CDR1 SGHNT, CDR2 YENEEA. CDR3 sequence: CASRGGGRYQETQYF. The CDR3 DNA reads TGTGCCAGCCGAGGGGGGGGCAGGTACCAAGAGACCCAGTACTTC.

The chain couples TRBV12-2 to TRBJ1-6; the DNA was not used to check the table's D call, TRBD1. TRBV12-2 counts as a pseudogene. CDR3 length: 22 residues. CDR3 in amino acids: CASRVRDRGTAVPNSYNSPLHF. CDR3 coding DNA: TGTGCAAGTCGCGTCCGGGACAGGGGGACGGCGGTCCCCAACTCCTATAATTCACCCCTCCACTTT.

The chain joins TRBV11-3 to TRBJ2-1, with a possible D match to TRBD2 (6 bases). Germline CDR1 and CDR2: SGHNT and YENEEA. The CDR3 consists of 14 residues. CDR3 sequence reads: CASSGGNSYNEQFF. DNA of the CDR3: TGTGCTTCCAGTGGGGGGAACTCCTACAATGAGCAGTTCTTC.

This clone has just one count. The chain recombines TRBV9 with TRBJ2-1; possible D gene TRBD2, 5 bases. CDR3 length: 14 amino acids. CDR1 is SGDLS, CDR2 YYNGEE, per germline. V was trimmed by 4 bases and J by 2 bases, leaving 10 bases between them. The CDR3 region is CASSPRGAYNEQFF. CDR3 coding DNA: TGTGCCAGCAGCCCCCGGGGTGCCTACAATGAGCAGTTCTTC.

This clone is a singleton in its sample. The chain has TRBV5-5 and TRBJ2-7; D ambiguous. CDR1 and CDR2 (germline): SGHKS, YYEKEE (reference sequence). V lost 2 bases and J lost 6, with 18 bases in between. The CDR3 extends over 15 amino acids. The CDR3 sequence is CASSFELLSSGEQYF. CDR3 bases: TGTGCCAGCAGCTTCGAGCTCCTAAGCTCGGGCGAGCAGTACTTC.

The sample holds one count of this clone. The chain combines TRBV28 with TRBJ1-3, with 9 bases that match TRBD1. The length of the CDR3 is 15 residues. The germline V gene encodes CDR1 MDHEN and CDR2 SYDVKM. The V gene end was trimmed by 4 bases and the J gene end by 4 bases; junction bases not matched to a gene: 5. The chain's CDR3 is CASSSGTGLGNTIYF. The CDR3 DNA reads TGTGCCAGCAGTTCCGGGACAGGGTTGGGAAACACCATATATTTT.

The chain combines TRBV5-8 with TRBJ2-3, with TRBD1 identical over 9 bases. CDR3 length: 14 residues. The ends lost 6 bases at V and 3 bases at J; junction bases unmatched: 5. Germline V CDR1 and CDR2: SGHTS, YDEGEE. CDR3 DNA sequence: TGTGCCAGCATGTGGACAGGGGTTACAGATACGCAGTATTTT. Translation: CASMWTGVTDTQYF.

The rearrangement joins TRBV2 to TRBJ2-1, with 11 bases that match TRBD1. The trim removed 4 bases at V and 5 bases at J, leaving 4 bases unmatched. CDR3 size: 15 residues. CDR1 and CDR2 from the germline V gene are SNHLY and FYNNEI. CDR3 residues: CASSGRGQGDNEQFF. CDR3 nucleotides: TGTGCCAGCAGTGGAAGGGGACAGGGGGACAATGAGCAGTTCTTC.

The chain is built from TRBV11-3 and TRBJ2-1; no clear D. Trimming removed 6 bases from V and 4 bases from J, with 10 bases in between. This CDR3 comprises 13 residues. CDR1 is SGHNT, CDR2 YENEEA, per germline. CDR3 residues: CASSPRSYNEQFF. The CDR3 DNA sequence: TGTGCCAGCAGTCCTCGGAGTTACAATGAGCAGTTCTTC.

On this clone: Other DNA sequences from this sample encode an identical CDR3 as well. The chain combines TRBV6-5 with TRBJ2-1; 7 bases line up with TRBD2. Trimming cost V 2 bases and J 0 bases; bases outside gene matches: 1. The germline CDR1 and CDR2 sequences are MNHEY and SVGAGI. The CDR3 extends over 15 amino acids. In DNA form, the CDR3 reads TGTGCCAGCAGTTACGGCGGGAGCTCCTACAATGAGCAGTTCTTC. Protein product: CASSYGGSSYNEQFF.

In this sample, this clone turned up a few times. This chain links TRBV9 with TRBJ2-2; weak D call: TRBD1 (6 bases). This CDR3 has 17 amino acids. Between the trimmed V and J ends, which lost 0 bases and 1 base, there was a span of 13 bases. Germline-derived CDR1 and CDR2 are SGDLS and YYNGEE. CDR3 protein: CASSVGVGTLNTGELFF. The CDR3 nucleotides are TGTGCCAGCAGCGTAGGCGTGGGGACACTGAACACCGGGGAGCTGTTTTTT.

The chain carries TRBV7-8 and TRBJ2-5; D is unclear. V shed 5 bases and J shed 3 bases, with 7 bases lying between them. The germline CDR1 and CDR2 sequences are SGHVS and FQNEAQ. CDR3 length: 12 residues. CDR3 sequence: CASSPHKETQYF. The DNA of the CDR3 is TGTGCCAGCAGCCCCCACAAAGAGACCCAGTACTTC.

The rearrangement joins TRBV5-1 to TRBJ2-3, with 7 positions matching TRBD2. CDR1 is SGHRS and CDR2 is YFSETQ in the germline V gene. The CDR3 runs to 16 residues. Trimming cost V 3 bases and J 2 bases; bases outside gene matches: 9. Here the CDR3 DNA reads TGCGCCAGCAGCTCCTTGGGGGGGGTACCCACAGATACGCAGTATTTT. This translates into CASSSLGGVPTDTQYF.

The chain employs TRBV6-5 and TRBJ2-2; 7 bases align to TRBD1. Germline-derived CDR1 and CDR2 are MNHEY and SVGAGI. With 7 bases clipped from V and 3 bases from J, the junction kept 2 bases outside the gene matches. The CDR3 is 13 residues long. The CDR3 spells CASNTGDTGELFF. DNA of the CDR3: TGTGCCAGCAACACAGGGGACACCGGGGAGCTGTTTTTT.

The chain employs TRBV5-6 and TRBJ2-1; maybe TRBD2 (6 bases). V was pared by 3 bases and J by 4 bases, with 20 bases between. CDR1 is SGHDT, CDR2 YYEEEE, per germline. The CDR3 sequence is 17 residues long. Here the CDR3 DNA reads TGTGCCAGCAGCTCACTCCGAGGACTAACCCAATACAATGAGCAGTTCTTC. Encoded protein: CASSSLRGLTQYNEQFF.

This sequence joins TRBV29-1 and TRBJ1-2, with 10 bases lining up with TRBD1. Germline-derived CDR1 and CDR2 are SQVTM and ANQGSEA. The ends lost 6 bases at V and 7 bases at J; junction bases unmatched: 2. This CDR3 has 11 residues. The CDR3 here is CSVRDRGGYTF. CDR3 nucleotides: TGCAGCGTACGGGACAGGGGTGGCTACACCTTC.

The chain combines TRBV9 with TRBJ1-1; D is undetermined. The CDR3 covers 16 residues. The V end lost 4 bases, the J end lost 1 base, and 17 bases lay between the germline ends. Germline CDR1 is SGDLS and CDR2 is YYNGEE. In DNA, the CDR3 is TGTGCCAGCAGCCGCGCTGCGACGGCGGGGAACACTGAAGCTTTCTTT. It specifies CASSRAATAGNTEAFF.

The CDR3 DNA follows: TGTGCCAGCAGCCTTGGGGCAGGGAGGGAGAGGGATCATGGCTACACCTTC. This sequence encodes CASSLGAGRERDHGYTF. V and J are TRBV27 and TRBJ1-2; TRBD1 might be the D (5 bases). Germline-derived CDR1 and CDR2 are MNHEY and SMNVEV (reference sequence). The CDR3 spans 17 residues. The V and J ends lost 6 bases and 6 bases respectively, with 26 bases between them.

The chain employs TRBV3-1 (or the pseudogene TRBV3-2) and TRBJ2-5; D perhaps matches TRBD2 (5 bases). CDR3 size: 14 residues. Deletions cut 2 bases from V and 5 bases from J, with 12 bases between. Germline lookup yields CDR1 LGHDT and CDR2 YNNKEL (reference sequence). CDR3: CASSQSSERETQYF. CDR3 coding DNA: TGTGCCAGCAGCCAATCCTCGGAGCGGGAGACCCAGTACTTC.

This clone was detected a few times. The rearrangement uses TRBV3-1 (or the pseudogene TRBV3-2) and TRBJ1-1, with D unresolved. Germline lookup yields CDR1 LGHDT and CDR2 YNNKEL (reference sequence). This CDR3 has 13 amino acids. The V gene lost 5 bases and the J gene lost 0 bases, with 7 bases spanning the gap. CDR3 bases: TGTGCCAGCAGCACCCCAGTGAACACTGAAGCTTTCTTT. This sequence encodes CASSTPVNTEAFF.

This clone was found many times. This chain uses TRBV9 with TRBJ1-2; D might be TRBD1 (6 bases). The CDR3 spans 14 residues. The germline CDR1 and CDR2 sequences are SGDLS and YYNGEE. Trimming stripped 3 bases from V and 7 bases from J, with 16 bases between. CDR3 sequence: CASSGNQGLGGYTF. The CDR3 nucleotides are TGTGCCAGCAGCGGCAACCAGGGGTTAGGTGGCTACACCTTC.

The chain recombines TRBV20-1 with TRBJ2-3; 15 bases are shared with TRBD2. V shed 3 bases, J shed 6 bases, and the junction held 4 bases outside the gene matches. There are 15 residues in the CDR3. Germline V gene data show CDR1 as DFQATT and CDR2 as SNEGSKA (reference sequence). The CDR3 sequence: CSASGLAGGEDTQYF. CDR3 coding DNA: TGCAGTGCTAGTGGACTAGCGGGGGGGGAGGATACGCAGTATTTT.

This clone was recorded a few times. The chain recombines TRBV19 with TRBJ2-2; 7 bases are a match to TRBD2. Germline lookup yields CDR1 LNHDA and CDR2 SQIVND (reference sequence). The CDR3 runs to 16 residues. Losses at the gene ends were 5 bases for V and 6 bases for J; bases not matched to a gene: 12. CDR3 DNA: TGTGCCAGTAGTGGCACTAGCGCCACCCGCGCCGGGGAGCTGTTTTTT. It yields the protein CASSGTSATRAGELFF.